These 25 T cell receptor beta chains came from one sample sequenced in a study of CD8+CD57+ T cells in acquired aplastic anemia. The patients chosen for sequencing had shown expansion of CD8+CD57+ cells (detected by flow cytometry). The use of genomic DNA as template underpinned the TCR beta VDJ and CDR3 profiling. Each CDR3 protein gets one entry after TCRdb re-called the reads with MiXCR. Of some 120,000 distinct CDR3 sequences in the sample, over 30% were seen once. The sequencing input was sorted CD4+, CD8+, or CD8+CD57+ T cells (not recorded which) from PBMCs. The receptor set was obtained from a human donor with aplastic anemia.

This clonotype was seen ten or more times. The chain uses TRBV19 and TRBJ2-7; TRBD1 matches 9 bases. The CDR3 spans 14 residues. Germline CDR1 LNHDA, CDR2 SQIVND (reference sequence). Germline trimming cut 5 bases from V and 6 bases from J; bases unmatched to any gene: 8. The CDR3 region is CASSPRGQGVEQYF. CDR3 sequence (DNA): TGTGCCAGTAGTCCACGGGGACAGGGCGTCGAGCAGTACTTC.

This clonotype has at least ten counts. The chain is built from TRBV5-1 and TRBJ2-3; TRBD2 agrees at 11 bases. The CDR3 is made up of 18 amino acids. In germline, CDR1 is SGHRS, CDR2 YFSETQ. The junction had 9 bases not matched to a gene; V was cut back by 3 bases and J by 0 bases. In nucleotides, the CDR3 is TGCGCCAGCAGCTCCAAGCCTAGCGGGGGGCATAGCACAGATACGCAGTATTTT. This encodes CASSSKPSGGHSTDTQYF.

CDR3 nucleotides: TGTGCCAGCAGCCCGGCGGGGAGGAACACTGAAGCTTTCTTT. Its protein is CASSPAGRNTEAFF. The rearrangement uses TRBV4-2 and TRBJ1-1; D unclear. The CDR3 sequence is 14 residues long. The germline V and J ends were trimmed by 4 bases and 1 base, with 10 bases remaining between them. Germline V CDR1 and CDR2: LGHNA, YNFKEQ.

This clonotype was seen a few times. This may be a read error, as it is one base from a much larger clone. The chain employs TRBV5-1 and TRBJ2-5; D is unresolved. The CDR3 is made up of 12 amino acids. Trimming pared 4 bases from V and 7 bases from J, leaving 11 bases between. The germline gives CDR1 SGHRS, CDR2 YFSETQ. DNA for the CDR3: TGCGCCAGCAGCCAGACGAAAGGGACCCAGTACTTC. The encoded protein is CASSQTKGTQYF. The full variable domain, its missing parts supplied by reference TRBV5-1 and TRBJ2-5, is KAGVTQTPRYLIKTRGQQVTLSCSPISGHRSVSWYQQTPGQGLQFLFEYFSETQRNKGNFPGRFSGRQFSNSRSEMNVSTLELGDSALYLCASSQTKGTQYFGPGTRLLVL.

V usage is TRBV11-1 and J usage is TRBJ1-6; D might be TRBD1 (6 bases). Germline V gene data show CDR1 as SGHAT and CDR2 as FQDESV (reference sequence). CDR3 length: 18 amino acids. With 4 bases removed from V and 0 bases from J, the gap between germline ends came to 16 bases. For the CDR3, the DNA is TGTGCCAGCAGCTCTCAGGGGTTGGGGAGCTCCTATAATTCACCCCTCCACTTT. This translates into CASSSQGLGSSYNSPLHF.

This clonotype was recorded a few times. The rearrangement links TRBV2 to TRBJ1-5, with a tentative D call TRBD1 (5 bases). The CDR3 covers 15 residues. With 4 bases removed from V and 2 bases from J, the gap between germline ends came to 12 bases. Germline assignment: CDR1 SNHLY and CDR2 FYNNEI. For the CDR3, the DNA is TGTGCCAGCAGTGGGCAGGGTGCGGGCAATCAGCCCCAGCATTTT. This codes for CASSGQGAGNQPQHF. Looking up the rest from reference TRBV2 and TRBJ1-5 gives the full variable domain: EPEVTQTPSHQVTQMGQEVILRCVPISNHLYFYWYRQILGQKVEFLVSFYNNEISEKSEIFDDQFSVERPDGSNFTLKIRSTKLEDSAMYFCASSGQGAGNQPQHFGDGTRLSIL.

This clonotype came up a few times. The genes are TRBV6-2 or TRBV6-3 and TRBJ1-5, with no clear D. This CDR3 has 14 amino acids. The germline V gene has CDR1 MNHEY and CDR2 SVGEGT. Trimming removed 2 bases from V and 11 bases from J, with 16 bases in between. DNA for the CDR3: TGTGCCAGCAGTTACCCGACCGAGAGATCGTCCCAGCATTTT. Its translation: CASSYPTERSSQHF.

This clonotype appeared many times. CDR3 residues: CAISENRDGYTF. The CDR3 DNA reads TGTGCCATCAGTGAGAACCGAGATGGCTACACCTTC. The chain joins TRBV10-3 to TRBJ1-2, with no clear D. Per germline, CDR1 ENHRY and CDR2 SYGVKD. The CDR3 contains 12 residues. The ends were cut back, 2 bases at V and 6 bases at J, with 7 bases in the middle.

In its sample, this clonotype was seen many times. The chain uses TRBV10-3 and TRBJ2-6; D not resolved. The CDR3 has 15 residues. Germline CDR1 and CDR2: ENHRY and SYGVKD. The V gene lost 10 bases and the J gene lost 4 bases, with 17 bases spanning the gap. The CDR3 spells CATLAELFGANVLTF. In DNA form, the CDR3 reads TGTGCCACCCTGGCCGAATTGTTCGGGGCCAACGTCCTGACTTTC.

Many counts were recorded for this clonotype. This rearrangement joins TRBV11-2 to TRBJ1-1; tentatively, D is TRBD1 (6 bases). This CDR3 contains 15 residues. Germline-derived CDR1 and CDR2 are SGHAT and FQNNGV. V was shortened by 0 bases and J by 1 base, with 9 bases between the two germline ends. The CDR3 here is CASSLEGTQNTEAFF. The DNA of the CDR3 is TGTGCCAGCAGCTTAGAGGGGACACAGAACACTGAAGCTTTCTTT.

The V and J genes are TRBV6-1 and TRBJ1-6, with TRBD1 matching 8 bases. CDR1 and CDR2 (germline): MNHNS, SASEGT. This CDR3 is built from 14 residues. V lost 8 bases to trimming and J lost 10 bases; unmatched junction nucleotides: 10. CDR3 in amino acids: CASWGQECNSPLHF. Written as DNA, the CDR3 is TGTGCCAGCTGGGGACAGGAGTGTAACTCACCCCTCCACTTT.

Notes on this clonotype: The junction differs from germline at one of its ends, possibly a read error. The genes are TRBV4-1 and TRBJ2-7; possibly TRBD2 for D (6 bases). This CDR3 has 15 residues. Germline V gene lookup returns CDR1 MGHRA and CDR2 YSYEKL. CDR3 sequence: CARSLTRDFPYEQYF. The CDR3 DNA is TGCGCCCGCAGCCTAACCCGGGACTTCCCCTACGAGCAGTACTTC.

This rearrangement joins TRBV4-1 to TRBJ2-1, with 9 bases matching TRBD2. The CDR3 is 16 amino acids. Per germline, CDR1 MGHRA and CDR2 YSYEKL. The V and J ends lost 6 bases and 7 bases, in that order; junction bases with no gene match: 13. The CDR3 reads CASSLTIAGARNEQFF. DNA of the CDR3: TGCGCCAGCAGTCTGACCATAGCGGGGGCTCGTAATGAGCAGTTCTTC.

This clonotype was seen only a few times. The J gene is TRBJ1-6, the V gene TRBV7-9; D call uncertain. The V and J ends lost 1 base and 9 bases respectively, with 4 bases between them. The length of the CDR3 is 12 residues. Germline V gene data show CDR1 as SEHNR and CDR2 as FQNEAQ (reference sequence). CDR3 region: CASSLDVSPLHF. CDR3 in DNA: TGTGCCAGCAGCTTAGATGTTTCACCCCTCCACTTT. Full variable domain (missing parts from reference TRBV7-9 and TRBJ1-6): DTGVSQNPRHKITKRGQNVTFRCDPISEHNRLYWYRQTLGQGPEFLTYFQNEAQLEKSRLLSDRFSAERPKGSFSTLEIQRTEQGDSAMYLCASSLDVSPLHFGNGTRLTVT.

This clonotype was counted at least ten times. The chain has TRBV7-2 and TRBJ2-5, with 14 bases identical to TRBD2. V lost 5 bases and J lost 11; bases outside the gene matches: 10. The germline V gene encodes CDR1 SGHTA and CDR2 FQGNSA. The CDR3 is 15 amino acids. In DNA, the CDR3 is TGTGCCAGCAGCCATGGGACTAGCGGGGGCCCGGTTCAGTACTTC. It codes for CASSHGTSGGPVQYF.

This rearrangement joins TRBV7-2 to TRBJ1-6, with 7 bases that match TRBD1. This CDR3 has 15 amino acids. CDR1 and CDR2 (germline): SGHTA, FQGNSA. The V segment lost 5 bases and the J segment 10 bases; nucleotides outside the gene matches: 11. The CDR3 sequence: CASSQSQGDLSPLHF. CDR3 DNA sequence: TGTGCCAGCAGCCAGAGCCAGGGGGATCTGTCACCCCTCCACTTT.

The sample holds many counts of this clonotype. J is TRBJ1-5 and V is TRBV5-6, with D hard to call. This CDR3 comprises 14 residues. V was pared by 3 bases and J by 3 bases, with 10 bases between. Germline assignment: CDR1 SGHDT and CDR2 YYEEEE. In DNA form, the CDR3 reads TGTGCCAGCAGCTCTGCTTTGGACAATCAGCCCCAGCATTTT. Translation gives CASSSALDNQPQHF.

The V gene is TRBV24-1, the J gene TRBJ1-2; D not resolved. V was shortened by 4 bases and J by 6 bases, with 17 bases between the two germline ends. Per the germline V gene, CDR1 is KGHDR and CDR2 is SFDVKD. This CDR3 comprises 15 residues. The CDR3, as DNA: TGTGCCACCAGTGACCCCCGGGGAGGGCTCGATGGCTACACCTTC. Protein sequence: CATSDPRGGLDGYTF.

The sample holds many counts of this clonotype. V usage is TRBV11-1 and J usage is TRBJ2-7; 7 nucleotides line up with TRBD1. Germline CDR1 SGHAT, CDR2 FQDESV (reference sequence). CDR3 length: 14 residues. With V trimmed by 1 base and J by 2 bases, 2 bases remained unmatched. CDR3 in DNA: TGTGCCAGCAGCTTAGACAGGGGCCCCTACGAGCAGTACTTC. Translating it yields CASSLDRGPYEQYF.

This clonotype was seen a single time. Sequence at one end of the junction differs from germline and may be a read error. V gene TRBV6-4 combines with J gene TRBJ2-1, with D perhaps being TRBD1 or TRBD2 (7 bases each). This CDR3 contains 14 residues. Germline V CDR1 and CDR2: MRHNA, SNTAGT. This chain's CDR3 is CASRGGASYNEQFF. CDR3 bases: TGTGCGAGCAGGGGGGGGGCCTCCTACAATGAGCAGTTCTTC.

This clonotype was seen ten or more times. The V gene is TRBV29-1, the J gene TRBJ1-4; D not resolved. The CDR3 sequence is 13 residues long. CDR1 SQVTM and CDR2 ANQGSEA come from the germline V gene. CDR3 protein: CTRGSRTSEKLFF. As DNA, the CDR3 is TGCACCCGAGGGAGCCGGACTAGCGAAAAACTGTTTTTT.

This clonotype was detected many times. The chain has TRBV7-8 and TRBJ1-5; D not resolved. Germline V gives CDR1 SGHVS, CDR2 FQNEAQ. The CDR3 runs to 13 residues. Trimming removed 5 bases at V and 5 bases at J, with 10 bases between. The CDR3 nucleotides are TGTGCCAGCAGCAAGCCCGGAGATCAGCCCCAGCATTTT. It encodes CASSKPGDQPQHF.

The CDR3 DNA is TGTGCCAGCAGTTACTTCCCCAGGGGCGCTGAAGCTTTCTTT. Translated: CASSYFPRGAEAFF. This chain uses TRBV12-3 or TRBV12-4 with TRBJ1-1, with a possible D match to TRBD1 (6 bases). The CDR3 consists of 14 residues. Trimming left V 4 bases short and J 6 bases short, with 15 bases between.

This clonotype was detected many times. A read error is possible here, since a much larger clone lies one base away. The gene calls are TRBV24-1 and TRBJ2-1; 9 nucleotides line up with TRBD2. The germline V gene encodes CDR1 KGHDR and CDR2 SFDVKD. The CDR3 spans 16 residues. This CDR3 is CATSDPSSGTYSEQFF. The CDR3 DNA reads as TGTGCCACCAGTGACCCTTCTAGCGGGACCTACAGTGAGCAGTTCTTC.

The table lists this clonotype with many counts. The genes are TRBV29-1 and TRBJ2-3; D is undetermined. The CDR3 is 14 residues long. CDR1 SQVTM and CDR2 ANQGSEA come from the germline V gene. V shed 3 bases and J shed 0 bases, with 10 bases lying between them. In nucleotides, the CDR3 is TGCAGCGTTGAGTCCAGGCAAAGCACAGATACGCAGTATTTT. Translation: CSVESRQSTDTQYF.